This is a list of T cell receptor beta chains from one sample in a study of early T cells in non-severe SARS-CoV-2 infection. TCRdb processed the 5' RACE reads anew with MiXCR; each CDR3 protein has one entry. The table records over 75,000 distinct CDR3 sequences, about 15% of them present only once. The sequencing input was whole blood. The receptors come from an adult who was a healthcare worker with PCR-confirmed SARS-CoV-2 infection or an uninfected control (not recorded which). Both conserved end residues are part of each CDR3. Size is omitted from some rows. Given values are once, few, many or a class for expanded clones.

>many|TRBV12-3/TRBV12-4
CASSLGSLGEKLFF
>.|TRBV5-1
CASSPMGLAGPNEQFF
>.|TRBV12-3/TRBV12-4
CASSAVGELFF
>.|TRBV11-2
CASSPQAGGSDTQYF
>many|TRBV20-1
CSALQGNQPQHF
>.|TRBV29-1
CSGRQTGELFF
>few|TRBV29-1
CSVEASRDNEQFF
>.|TRBV20-1
CSAPFSGGSETQYF
>many|TRBV5-4
CASSLANRDTGELFF
>.|TRBV4-3
CASSFPLVRAGTKETQYF
>many|TRBV12-3/TRBV12-4
CASSFAQPTQYF
>.|TRBV6-2/TRBV6-3
CASTARVRQETQYF
>few|TRBV27
CASRRGADTQYF
>.|TRBV12-3/TRBV12-4
CASSQTRDPHYF
>.|TRBV7-2
CASSLGTRNEQFF
>.|TRBV20-1
CSARPPGNEQFF
>.|TRBV12-3/TRBV12-4
CAAGDQETQYF
>many|TRBV4-3
CASSQDTSMKSTDTQYF
>few|TRBV6-6
CASRVPVTEAFF
>many|TRBV30
CARAGLAPNEQFF
>few|TRBV25-1
CASSETAGGPAGELFF
>.|TRBV4-3
CASSQWGLAGVGADTQYF
>.|TRBV30
CAWSVANEQFF
>once|TRBV14
CASGGLRTDTQYF
>.|TRBV7-8
CASSFIRTGESSDTQYF
>.|TRBV4-1
CASSPGDTEAFF
>few|TRBV28
CASSLGGQGVQYF
>.|TRBV20-1
CSARDGQRYEQYF
>.|TRBV6-6
CASSYQPQALAVRTEAFF
>.|TRBV28
CASTRQEKYGYTF
>few|TRBV4-1
CASSQERRLAYEQYF
>many|TRBV20-1
CSASGLSYEQYF
>many|TRBV28
CASSFIGDQPQHF
>few|TRBV20-1
CSAPPVYNEQFF
>.|TRBV28
CASSLAQLGDGYTF
>few|TRBV7-9
CASSLEDFQETQYF
>.|TRBV9
CASSVAGSTNEKLFF
>few|TRBV12-3/TRBV12-4
CASSPRLAGGRYNEQFF
>.|TRBV20-1
CSARGLASTDTQYF
>few|TRBV9
CASSVARGKDTQYF
>many|TRBV20-1
CSARLAYDNEQFF
>.|TRBV20-1
CSATPKQRGTDTQYF
>many|TRBV28
CASSFTGTGSHEQYF
>many|TRBV28
CASSLALDRAYNEQFF
>many|TRBV7-8
CASSLGRINEQYF
>many|TRBV5-1
CASSLARGGTEAFF